This T cell receptor beta chain is from a study of memory CD4+ T cells and cytomegalovirus serostatus. Across the whole study: Donors were healthy Belgian adults, 10 or so CMV seropositive and 20 to 25 seronegative. Overall study results and limits: Each of some 67 CMV-associated TCRbeta sequences occurred in one to five individuals.

The CDR3 spans 15 residues. V shed 4 bases and J 3 bases; nucleotides not matched to a gene: 6. Germline loops: CDR1 LGHNA, CDR2 YNFKEQ. Single viable CD3+CD4+CD8-CD45RO+ cells were sorted as the memory CD4+ T cells. In regard to this clone: Its antigen is not known.

The repertoire was sequenced with immunoSEQ multiplex PCR; TCRdb's copy has only in-frame clones and lacks some. The data show 40,000 to 55,000 clones, about 79% seen once. The chain recombines TRBV4-2 with TRBJ1-2; 9 nucleotides agree with TRBD1. This TCR was recovered from an adult in good health and CMV-seronegative. The specimen was memory CD4+ T cells from blood. The DNA for the CDR3 is TGTGCCAGCAGCCCGAGACAGGGGGAATACTATGGCTACACCTTC. It translates to CASSPRQGEYYGYTF.